This entry lists 3 T cell receptor beta chains sequenced from one sample in a study of vaccination effects on CD4 cells after COVID-19. Culturing for more than 9 days preceded CD4+ T cell isolation. Sequenced by immunoSEQ multiplex PCR; TCRdb stores in-frame clones only, minus some. The data hold more than 35,000 clones, with around 67% observed a single time. No antigen has been identified for these receptors. Sequenced material: CD4+ T cells from PBMCs cultured without peptide, taken before COVID-19 vaccination. The receptors originated from a human donor who received a COVID-19 vaccine.

This clone was detected only once. This chain links TRBV11-2 with TRBJ1-1; D unresolved. The V end lost 5 bases, the J end lost 3 bases, and 10 bases lay between the germline ends. The CDR3 spans 13 residues. Germline loops: CDR1 SGHAT, CDR2 FQNNGV. This CDR3 is CASSTRRDTEAFF. In nucleotides, the CDR3 is TGTGCCAGCAGCACCCGGCGCGACACTGAAGCTTTCTTT.

This clone was detected a few times. The chain is built from TRBV18 and TRBJ1-2; unclear D gene. The CDR3 runs 13 residues. V was pared by 2 bases and J by 4 bases, with 8 bases between. The V gene's germline CDR1 is KGHSH and CDR2 LQKENI. The CDR3 is CASSPDGRYGYTF. The CDR3 DNA is TGTGCCAGCTCACCAGACGGGCGCTATGGCTACACCTTC.

V usage is TRBV14 and J usage is TRBJ1-2, with 8 bases aligning to TRBD1. The CDR3 runs 13 residues. Germline CDR1 is SGHDN and CDR2 is FVKESK. Losses at the gene ends were 4 bases for V and 6 bases for J; bases not matched to a gene: 4. The CDR3 sequence: CASSPQGADGYTF. CDR3 coding DNA: TGTGCCAGCAGCCCTCAGGGGGCGGATGGCTACACCTTC.